These T cell receptor beta chains were read from a single sample in a study of cytomegalovirus exposure and HLA in healthy donors. The assay was immunoSEQ multiplex PCR, and TCRdb's table has in-frame clones only and misses some. The sample lists hundreds of thousands of clones, roughly 90% seen once, with around 12% in the top ten. Sequencing was performed on PBMCs. The origin of the receptors is a man aged 18 to 29 in good health and CMV-seropositive. CDR3s include the opening cysteine and the closing phenylalanine or tryptophan. The D gene is left open where the match is weak. Expanded clones are given a class, and other clones once, few, many or no size at all.

>TRBV25-1|.|14|.|TRBJ2-7
CASSPIGHTYEQYF
TGTGCCAGCAGTCCCATCGGGCATACCTACGAGCAGTACTTC
>TRBV6-4|.|15|.|TRBJ2-1
CASSDYVEGPNEQFF
TGTGCCAGCAGTGACTATGTTGAGGGCCCGAATGAGCAGTTCTTC
>TRBV13|.|16|.|TRBJ2-1
CASSLGVASAYNEQFF
TGTGCCAGCAGCTTAGGGGTGGCTAGCGCTTACAATGAGCAGTTCTTC
>TRBV2|.|15|TRBD2|TRBJ2-5
CASSGGGRAAPTQYF
TGTGCCAGCAGTGGAGGAGGGAGGGCCGCCCCGACCCAGTACTTC
>TRBV13|.|16|TRBD2|TRBJ2-1
CASSLVSSGNYNEQFF
TGTGCCAGCAGCTTAGTGTCCAGCGGGAACTACAATGAGCAGTTCTTC
>TRBV11-2|once|16|TRBD2|TRBJ2-7
CASSITGTSGSYEQYF
TGTGCCAGCAGCATAACCGGGACTAGCGGGAGCTACGAGCAGTACTTC
>TRBV30|.|14|TRBD1|TRBJ1-5
CAWSLHRGLQPQHF
TGTGCCTGGAGTCTTCACAGGGGGCTACAGCCCCAGCATTTT
>TRBV5-1|.|18|TRBD1|TRBJ2-6
CASSLGDRGIAGANVLTF
TGCGCCAGCAGCTTGGGGGACAGGGGAATTGCTGGGGCCAACGTCCTGACTTTC
>TRBV27|.|14|TRBD1|TRBJ1-2
CASRTTGTGYGYTF
TGTGCCAGCAGGACTACCGGGACAGGCTATGGCTACACCTTC
>TRBV2|.|16|.|TRBJ2-1
CASSDLARALSNEQFF
TGTGCCAGCAGTGACCTCGCAAGGGCCCTAAGCAATGAGCAGTTCTTC
>TRBV5-1|.|14|.|TRBJ1-4
CASMATGTNEKLFF
TGCGCCAGCATGGCCACAGGGACTAATGAAAAACTGTTTTTT